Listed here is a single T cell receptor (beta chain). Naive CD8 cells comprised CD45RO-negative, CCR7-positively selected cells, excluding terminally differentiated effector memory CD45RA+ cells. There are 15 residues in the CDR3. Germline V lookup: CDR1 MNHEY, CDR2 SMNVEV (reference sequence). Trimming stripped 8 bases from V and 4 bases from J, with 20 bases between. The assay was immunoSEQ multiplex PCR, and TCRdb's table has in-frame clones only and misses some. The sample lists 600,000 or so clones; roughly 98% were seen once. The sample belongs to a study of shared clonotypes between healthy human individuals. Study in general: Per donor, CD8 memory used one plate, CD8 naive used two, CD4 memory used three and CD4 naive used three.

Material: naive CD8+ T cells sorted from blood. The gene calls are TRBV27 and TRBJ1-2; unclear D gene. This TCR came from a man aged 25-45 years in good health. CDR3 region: CASSYDGFTLYGYTF. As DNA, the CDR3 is TGTGCCAGCTCCTACGACGGGTTTACTCTCTATGGCTACACCTTC.